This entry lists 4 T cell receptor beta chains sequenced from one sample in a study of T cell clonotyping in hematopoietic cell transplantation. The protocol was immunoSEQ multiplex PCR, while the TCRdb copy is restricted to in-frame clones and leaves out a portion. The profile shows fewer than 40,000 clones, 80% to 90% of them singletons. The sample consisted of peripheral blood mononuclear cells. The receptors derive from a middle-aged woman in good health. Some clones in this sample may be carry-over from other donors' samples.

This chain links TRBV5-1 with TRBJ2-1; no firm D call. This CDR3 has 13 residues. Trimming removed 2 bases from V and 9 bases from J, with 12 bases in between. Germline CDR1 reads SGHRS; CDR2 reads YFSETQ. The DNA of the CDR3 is TGCGCCAGCAGCTTCCGCTATTCGAGTGAGCAGTTCTTC. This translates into CASSFRYSSEQFF.

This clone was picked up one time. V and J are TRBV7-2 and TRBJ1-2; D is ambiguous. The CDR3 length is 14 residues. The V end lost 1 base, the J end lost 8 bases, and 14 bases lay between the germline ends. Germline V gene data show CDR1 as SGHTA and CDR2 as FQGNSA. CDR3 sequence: CASSLEYGVEGYTF. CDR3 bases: TGTGCCAGCAGCTTAGAGTACGGGGTTGAGGGCTACACCTTC.

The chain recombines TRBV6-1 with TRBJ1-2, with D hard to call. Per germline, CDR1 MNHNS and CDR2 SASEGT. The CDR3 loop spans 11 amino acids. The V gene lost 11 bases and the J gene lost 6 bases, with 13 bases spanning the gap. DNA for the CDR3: TGTGCCGGACGGACGGTAGATGGCTACACCTTC. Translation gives CAGRTVDGYTF.

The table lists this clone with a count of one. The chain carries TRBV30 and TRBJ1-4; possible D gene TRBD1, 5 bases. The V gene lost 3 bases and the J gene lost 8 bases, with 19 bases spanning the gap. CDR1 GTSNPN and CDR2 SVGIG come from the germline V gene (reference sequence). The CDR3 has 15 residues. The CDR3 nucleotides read TGTGCCTGGAGGCACGGATCGGGGACGCTGGAAAAACTGTTTTTT. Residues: CAWRHGSGTLEKLFF.